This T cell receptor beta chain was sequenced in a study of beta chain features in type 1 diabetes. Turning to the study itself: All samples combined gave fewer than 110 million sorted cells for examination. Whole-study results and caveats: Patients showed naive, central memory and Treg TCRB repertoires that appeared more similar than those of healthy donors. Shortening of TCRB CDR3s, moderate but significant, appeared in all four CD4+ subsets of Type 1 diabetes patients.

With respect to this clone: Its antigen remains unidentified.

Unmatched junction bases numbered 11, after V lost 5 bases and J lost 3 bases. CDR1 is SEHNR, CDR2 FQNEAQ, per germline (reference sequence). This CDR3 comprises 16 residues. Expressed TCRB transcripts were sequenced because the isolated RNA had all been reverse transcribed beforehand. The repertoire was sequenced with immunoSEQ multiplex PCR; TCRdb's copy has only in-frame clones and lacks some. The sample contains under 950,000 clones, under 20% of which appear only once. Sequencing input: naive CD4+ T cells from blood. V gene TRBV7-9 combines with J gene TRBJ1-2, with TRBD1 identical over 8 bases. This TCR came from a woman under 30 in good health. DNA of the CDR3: TGTGCCAGCAGCCCCCTGCCGGGACAGGAATACTATGGCTACACCTTC. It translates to CASSPLPGQEYYGYTF.